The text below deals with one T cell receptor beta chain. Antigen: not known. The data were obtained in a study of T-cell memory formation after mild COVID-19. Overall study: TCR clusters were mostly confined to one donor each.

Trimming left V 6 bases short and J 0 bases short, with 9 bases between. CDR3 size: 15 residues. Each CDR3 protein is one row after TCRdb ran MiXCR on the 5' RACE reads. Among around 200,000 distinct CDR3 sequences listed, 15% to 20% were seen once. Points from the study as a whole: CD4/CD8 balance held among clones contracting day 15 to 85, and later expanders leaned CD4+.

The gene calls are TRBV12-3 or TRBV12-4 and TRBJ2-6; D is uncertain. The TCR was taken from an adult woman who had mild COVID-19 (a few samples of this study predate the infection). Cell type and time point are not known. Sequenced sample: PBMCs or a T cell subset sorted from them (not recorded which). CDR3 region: CASSKSISGANVLTF. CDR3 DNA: TGTGCCAGCAGCAAAAGTATCTCTGGGGCCAACGTCCTGACTTTC.